The 21 T cell receptor beta chains reported below all come from one sample, sequenced in a study of T cell clonality in common variable immunodeficiency. This table comes from immunoSEQ multiplex PCR, and its TCRdb copy is limited to in-frame clones, with some not included. The counts give about 47,000 clones, none of them seen only once; 2% to 2.5% is held by the top ten. Specimen: peripheral blood mononuclear cells. These receptors came from a person aged 18 to 75 in good health.

This clone was detected a few times. The DNA ends 3 residues before the CDR3 does, and the rest of the CDR3 is filled in from the germline J gene. V and J are TRBV7-9 and TRBJ1-2, with D unclear. V lost 8 bases and J lost 0, with 13 bases in between. The germline CDR1 and CDR2 sequences are SEHNR and FQNEAQ (reference sequence). This CDR3 spans 14 amino acids. The CDR3 loop is CASSEGGANYGYTF. Incomplete CDR3 DNA: TGTGCCAGCTCGGAAGGCGGAGCTAACTATGGC.

There are many counts of this clone. The sequence runs out 3 residues before the end of the CDR3; the remainder is reconstructed from the germline J gene. The chain links TRBV5-1 to TRBJ1-6; TRBD1 matches 7 bases. In germline, CDR1 is SGHRS, CDR2 YFSETQ. This CDR3 is built from 15 residues. The V gene end was trimmed by 0 bases and the J gene end by 11 bases; junction bases not matched to a gene: 8. CDR3 in amino acids: CASSLGSGTETPLHF. The covered CDR3 bases are TGCGCCAGCAGCTTGGGATCCGGGACAGAAACACCC.

This clone was observed at least ten times. The observed sequence ends 3 residues before the CDR3 terminus, with the missing tail filled in from the germline J gene. This chain connects TRBV29-1 to TRBJ2-1, with 9 bases lining up with TRBD1. This CDR3 contains 15 residues. In germline, CDR1 is SQVTM, CDR2 ANQGSEA. V shed 5 bases, J shed 9 bases, and the junction held 14 bases outside the gene matches. CDR3 bases read: TGCAGCGTTTTTCTACAAGACAGGGGGTCGGGTGAG. Translation: CSVFLQDRGSGE. The whole CDR3 protein reads CSVFLQDRGSGEQFF.

This clone was seen a handful of times. The read stops 3 residues short of the end of the CDR3; the missing end is completed from the germline J gene. The rearrangement joins TRBV2 to TRBJ1-4; D is perhaps TRBD1 (5 bases). The V end was cut by 5 bases, the J end by 6 bases, with 13 bases between. The germline V gene encodes CDR1 SNHLY and CDR2 FYNNEI. This CDR3 is 14 amino acids long. The CDR3 spells CASSTGGGDEKLFF. CDR3 DNA, as far as it was read: TGTGCCAGCAGTACAGGTGGGGGGGATGAAAAA.

This clone came up many times. The read terminates 3 residues ahead of where the CDR3 ends, so the germline J gene completes it. This rearrangement joins TRBV4-2 to TRBJ1-6; unclear D gene. CDR1 and CDR2 from the germline V gene are LGHNA and YNFKEQ. V lost 0 bases, J lost 10 bases, and 10 bases lay in between. CDR3 length: 14 residues. CDR3 amino acids: CASSQDRQKSPLHF. The DNA read from the CDR3 is TGTGCCAGCAGCCAAGATAGACAAAAATCACCC.

This clone has at least ten counts. The sequenced fragment ends 3 residues before the CDR3 boundary, so the rest is inferred from the germline J gene. This chain joins TRBV5-5 and TRBJ2-7; 7 positions match TRBD1. After removal of 4 bases from V and 2 bases from J, the junction contained 6 bases not matched to a gene. The CDR3 consists of 14 residues. The germline CDR1 and CDR2 sequences are SGHKS and YYEKEE (reference sequence). The CDR3 loop reads CASSIRDSTYEQYF. Incomplete CDR3 DNA: TGTGCCAGCAGCATACGGGACAGCACCTACGAG. Together with reference TRBV5-5 and TRBJ2-7, the CDR3 gives the full variable domain: DAGVTQSPTHLIKTRGQQVTLRCSPISGHKSVSWYQQVLGQGPQFIFQYYEKEERGRGNFPDRFSARQFPNYSSELNVNALLLGDSALYLCASSIRDSTYEQYFGPGTRLTVT.

This clone was found many times. The read terminates 3 residues before the CDR3 end, so the remaining end is supplied by the germline J gene. The chain employs TRBV20-1 and TRBJ1-5, with D possibly TRBD1 on 6 matching bases. Per the germline V gene, CDR1 is DFQATT and CDR2 is SNEGSKA (reference sequence). The length of the CDR3 is 13 residues. Trimming left V 5 bases short and J 0 bases short, with 8 bases between. This CDR3 is CSAPGDSNQPQHF. CDR3 DNA (partial): TGCAGTGCTCCAGGGGATAGCAATCAGCCC.

This clone was recorded at least ten times. The sequenced fragment ends 3 residues before the CDR3 boundary, so the rest is inferred from the germline J gene. The rearrangement uses TRBV30 and TRBJ2-3; 7 nucleotides agree with TRBD1. CDR1 and CDR2 from the germline V gene are GTSNPN and SVGIG (reference sequence). V lost 3 bases to trimming and J lost 2 bases; unmatched junction nucleotides: 8. The CDR3 runs to 15 residues. The chain's CDR3 is CAWRAPGQSTDTQYF. CDR3 DNA, as far as it was read: TGTGCCTGGAGGGCCCCGGGACAGTCCACAGATACG.

This clone was picked up many times. The read ends 3 residues shy of where the CDR3 ends; the end is completed using the germline J gene. The rearrangement links TRBV7-9 to TRBJ2-7; 9 nucleotides align to TRBD1. The CDR3 sequence is 14 residues long. J lost 4 bases, V lost 5 bases, and 6 bases had no gene match. Germline CDR1 SEHNR, CDR2 FQNEAQ (reference sequence). The covered CDR3 bases are TGTGCCAGCAGCAAAGGGACAGGGTTTTACGAG. This translates into CASSKGTGFYE. The CDR3 as a whole reads CASSKGTGFYEQYF.

Ten or more counts support this clone. The read ends 3 residues before the CDR3 terminus; that terminus is restored from the germline J gene. The chain carries TRBV20-1 and TRBJ1-6, with 8 bases aligning to TRBD1. Germline assignment: CDR1 DFQATT and CDR2 SNEGSKA (reference sequence). With 6 bases clipped from V and 5 bases from J, the junction kept 6 bases outside the gene matches. This CDR3 has 14 amino acids. This chain's CDR3 is CSASGGENNSPLHF. The DNA read from the CDR3 is TGCAGTGCATCAGGGGGCGAAAATAATTCACCC.

This clone was detected ten times or more. CDR3: CASSSGTFNYEQYF. Incomplete CDR3 DNA: TGTGCCAGTAGTTCCGGGACATTTAACTACGAG. The J gene is TRBJ2-7, the V gene TRBV19, with D possibly TRBD1 on 6 matching bases. The read finishes 3 residues shy of the CDR3 end, and the germline J gene is used to complete it. The V end lost 5 bases, the J end lost 3 bases, and 14 bases lay between the germline ends. Germline assignment: CDR1 LNHDA and CDR2 SQIVND (reference sequence). The CDR3 sequence is 14 residues long.

This clone was counted at least ten times. The read ends 3 residues shy of where the CDR3 ends; the end is completed using the germline J gene. This sequence joins TRBV7-9 and TRBJ1-2, with D tentatively TRBD1 (5 bases). CDR1 and CDR2 from the germline V gene are SEHNR and FQNEAQ (reference sequence). V gave up 11 bases and J gave up 7 bases, with 17 bases separating them. CDR3 length: 12 amino acids. CDR3 DNA (partial): TGTGCCGCGGAGCGGGGCTGGGGTGGC. Translation gives CAAERGWGG. The entire CDR3 sequence reads CAAERGWGGYTF.

This clone was seen many times. The CDR3 sequence: CSAPTGASYNEQFF. The CDR3 DNA, read in part, is TGCAGCGCACCGACAGGGGCGTCCTACAATGAG. This sequence joins TRBV29-1 and TRBJ2-1; 8 bases line up with TRBD1. Read data end 3 residues before the CDR3 end; the end is taken from the germline J gene. V lost 7 bases and J lost 1; bases outside the gene matches: 6. Germline V lookup: CDR1 SQVTM, CDR2 ANQGSEA. The CDR3 extends over 14 amino acids.

Turning to this clone: Coverage ceases 3 residues before the CDR3 finishes, and the germline J gene fills in the end. The chain uses TRBV13 and TRBJ2-2, with TRBD2 matching over 8 bases. J was trimmed by 4 bases and V by 6 bases; bases with no gene match: 10. Germline assignment: CDR1 PRHDT and CDR2 FYEKMQ (reference sequence). The CDR3 length is 16 residues. CDR3: CASRSSGWGGTGELFF. The sequenced part of the CDR3 DNA is TGTGCCAGCAGATCTAGCGGGTGGGGAGGCACCGGGGAG.

This clone was counted at least ten times. Coverage ceases 3 residues before the CDR3 finishes, and the germline J gene fills in the end. The genes are TRBV24-1 and TRBJ1-1, with TRBD1 matching 10 bases. This CDR3 is built from 13 residues. In germline, CDR1 is KGHDR, CDR2 SFDVKD. The part of the CDR3 DNA that was read is TGTGCCACCAGTGATGGACAGGGGGAGAAG. This gives the protein CATSDGQGEK. The full CDR3 reads CATSDGQGEKAFF.

The table lists this clone with many counts. CDR3 DNA (partial): TGTGCCAGCAGTGGACAGGGTTATAATTCACCC. It codes for CASSGQGYNSP. The full CDR3 protein reads CASSGQGYNSPLHF. This rearrangement joins TRBV2 to TRBJ1-6; TRBD1 agrees at 7 bases. The sequence runs out 3 residues before the end of the CDR3; the remainder is reconstructed from the germline J gene. The germline CDR1 and CDR2 sequences are SNHLY and FYNNEI. V trimming: 4 bases; J trimming: 4 bases; junction bases outside the gene matches: 1. The CDR3 is made up of 14 amino acids. The variable domain in full, with the rest retrieved from reference TRBV2 and TRBJ1-6, is EPEVTQTPSHQVTQMGQEVILRCVPISNHLYFYWYRQILGQKVEFLVSFYNNEISEKSEIFDDQFSVERPDGSNFTLKIRSTKLEDSAMYFCASSGQGYNSPLHFGNGTRLTVT.

This clone came up a few times. The CDR3 extends 3 residues past the end of the read, so its final part is completed from the germline J gene. This chain links TRBV7-9 with TRBJ1-1; D ambiguous. V was clipped by 1 base and J by 4 bases, with 10 bases between them. Germline CDR1 is SEHNR and CDR2 is FQNEAQ (reference sequence). The CDR3 runs to 14 residues. The CDR3 protein is CASSLGSVGTEAFF. The CDR3 bases that were read are TGTGCCAGCAGCTTAGGCAGCGTGGGCACTGAA.

This clone was detected many times. From the germline J gene comes the end of the CDR3, since the read stops 3 residues before it. The rearrangement joins TRBV6-1 to TRBJ2-7; 11 positions agree with TRBD2. Germline CDR1 reads MNHNS; CDR2 reads SASEGT. Trimming took 0 bases from V and 4 from J; bases not matched to a gene: 5. This CDR3 is built from 16 residues. Partial CDR3 DNA: TGTGCCAGCAGTGAAGCACGGCTAGCGGGGGGTTACGAG. It translates to CASSEARLAGGYE. The complete CDR3 reads CASSEARLAGGYEQYF.

The table lists this clone with many counts. The read finishes 3 residues shy of the CDR3 end, and the germline J gene is used to complete it. This sequence joins TRBV30 and TRBJ2-1, with TRBD2 matching 12 bases. CDR1 and CDR2 (germline): GTSNPN, SVGIG (reference sequence). With 1 base clipped from V and 8 bases from J, the junction kept 3 bases outside the gene matches. The CDR3 sequence is 14 residues long. This CDR3 is CAWSGLAGVHEQFF. CDR3 bases read: TGTGCCTGGAGTGGACTAGCGGGAGTACATGAG.

In its sample, this clone was seen many times. The read terminates 3 residues ahead of where the CDR3 ends, so the germline J gene completes it. The chain has TRBV23-1 and TRBJ1-5; D is unclear. TRBV23-1 is noted as an ORF with a role that remains uncertain. This CDR3 spans 14 amino acids. V was cut by 8 bases and J by 9 bases, with 20 bases left in between. The CDR3 here is CASSIWRISLPQHF. The CDR3 DNA, read in part, is TGCGCCAGCTCCATATGGCGGATTAGTTTGCCC.

In this sample, this clone turned up a few times. The read comes to an end 3 residues before the CDR3 does, leaving the germline J gene to fill in the end. The chain joins TRBV7-3 to TRBJ2-4, with D possibly matching TRBD1 (6 bases). The germline V gene encodes CDR1 SGHTA and CDR2 FQGTGA. The CDR3 is 13 amino acids. CDR3 bases read: TGTGCCAGCAGCCGGGACAAGGAATATGGT. As protein: CASSRDKEYG. The whole CDR3 is CASSRDKEYGQYF.